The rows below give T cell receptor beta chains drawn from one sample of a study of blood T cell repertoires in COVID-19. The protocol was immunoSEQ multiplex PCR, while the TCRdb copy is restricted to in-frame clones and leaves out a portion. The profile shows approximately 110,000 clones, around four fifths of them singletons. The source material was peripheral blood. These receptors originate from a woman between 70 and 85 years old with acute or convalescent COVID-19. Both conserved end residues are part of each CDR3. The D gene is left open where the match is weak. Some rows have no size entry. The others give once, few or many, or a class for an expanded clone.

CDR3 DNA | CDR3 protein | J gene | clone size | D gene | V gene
TGCACCAGCAGCCTGGCAGGGGTTGACTATGGCTACACCTTC | CTSSLAGVDYGYTF | TRBJ1-2 | - | - | TRBV1
TGCGCCAGCAGCGAACTAGCGGGAGGGAACAATGAGCAGTTCTTC | CASSELAGGNNEQFF | TRBJ2-1 | once | TRBD2 | TRBV5-1
TGCGCCAGCAGCCAAGGAGGACTAGCGGCGCCGCTTACGGAGACCCAGTACTTC | CASSQGGLAAPLTETQYF | TRBJ2-5 | once | TRBD2 | TRBV4-1
TGTGCCAGCAGCCGGCTAGGGGAGGGTCGCTACGAGCAGTACTTC | CASSRLGEGRYEQYF | TRBJ2-7 | - | TRBD2 | TRBV4-2
TGTGCCAGCGCACCGGGACAGGGCACAGATACGCAGTATTTT | CASAPGQGTDTQYF | TRBJ2-3 | - | TRBD1 | TRBV19
TGTGCCAGCAGTCCGGGACTAGCGGGAGCCTACGAGCAGTACTTC | CASSPGLAGAYEQYF | TRBJ2-7 | - | TRBD2 | TRBV6-5
TGTGCCAGCAGCCCCCCTAGCGGGTCCTACAATGAGCAGTTCTTC | CASSPPSGSYNEQFF | TRBJ2-1 | - | TRBD2 | TRBV5-4
TGTGCCAGCAGTGAGACAGGATTGGATAATTCACCCCTCCACTTT | CASSETGLDNSPLHF | TRBJ1-6 | - | - | TRBV2
TGCGCCAGCAGCTTGACCGGGGACAGGGTGATTGGTGGCTACACCTTC | CASSLTGDRVIGGYTF | TRBJ1-2 | - | TRBD1 | TRBV5-1
TGTGCCAGCAGCTTAGTAGAGGCCGGGGAGCTGTTTTTT | CASSLVEAGELFF | TRBJ2-2 | - | - | TRBV7-3
TGTGCCAGCAGTTGGAGTGGTAATTCACCCCTCCACTTT | CASSWSGNSPLHF | TRBJ1-6 | once | - | TRBV12-3/TRBV12-4
TGTGCCATCAGTGAGTTGACAGGGGTTGGCTACACCTTC | CAISELTGVGYTF | TRBJ1-2 | - | TRBD1 | TRBV10-3
TGTGCCAGCACCACAGGGGCCTATGGCTACACCTTC | CASTTGAYGYTF | TRBJ1-2 | - | TRBD1 | TRBV6-6
TGTGCCAGCAGCCACAACAGCGGGAGGCGGTCCGGGGAGCTGTTTTTT | CASSHNSGRRSGELFF | TRBJ2-2 | - | TRBD2 | TRBV5-6
TGTGCCAGCAGCCCAGTCGTAGCCACTGAAGCTTTCTTT | CASSPVVATEAFF | TRBJ1-1 | - | - | TRBV14
TGTGCCAGCAGCCAACTGCAGGGAGAAGCTTTCTTT | CASSQLQGEAFF | TRBJ1-1 | - | - | TRBV3-1/TRBV3-2
TGTGCCAGCAGTTATGGGGGAGGCGGCACAGATACGCAGTATTTT | CASSYGGGGTDTQYF | TRBJ2-3 | - | - | TRBV6-5
TGTGCCAGCAGCGTAGATGGAGGGGTCTCTGGCTACACCTTC | CASSVDGGVSGYTF | TRBJ1-2 | once | - | TRBV9
TGTGCCACCAGCAGAGAAGGAGCAGGGGCGCGAACCGGGGAGCTGTTTTTT | CATSREGAGARTGELFF | TRBJ2-2 | - | - | TRBV15
TGTGCCTGGAGTGTAACCGCGGGGGGAGGAGATACGCAGTATTTT | CAWSVTAGGGDTQYF | TRBJ2-3 | - | TRBD2 | TRBV30
TGTGCCAGCAGTTCCGGTTGGGAGCTGTTTTTT | CASSSGWELFF | TRBJ2-2 | - | - | TRBV27
TGTGCCAGCAGCACCGCGGGGGGGCTCTACGAGCAGTACTTC | CASSTAGGLYEQYF | TRBJ2-7 | - | TRBD2 | TRBV7-9
TGCGCCCGCCTCCAATTCGGGACAGGGGGTGGTAAAACTGAAGCTTTCTTT | CARLQFGTGGGKTEAFF | TRBJ1-1 | - | TRBD1 | TRBV10-1
TGTGCCAGTAGCAGCGACGGAACCTACGAGCAGTACTTC | CASSSDGTYEQYF | TRBJ2-7 | - | - | TRBV19
TGTGCCAGCAGTCAGGGCGGGGGGCTGTTTTTT | CASSQGGGLFF | TRBJ2-2 | - | TRBD2 | TRBV6-5
TGTGCCAGCAGCTTAGCGACGGGAGCTAACCAAGAGACCCAGTACTTC | CASSLATGANQETQYF | TRBJ2-5 | - | - | TRBV7-9
TGTGCCATCAGTGAGTCGGGACTAACAAGCACAGATACGCAGTATTTT | CAISESGLTSTDTQYF | TRBJ2-3 | - | TRBD2 | TRBV10-3
TGTGCCAGTAGTTCCCGCTCTGGAAACACCATATATTTT | CASSSRSGNTIYF | TRBJ1-3 | - | - | TRBV19
TGTGCCAGCAGTCTCGACAGTACCTACGAGCAGTACTTC | CASSLDSTYEQYF | TRBJ2-7 | - | - | TRBV2